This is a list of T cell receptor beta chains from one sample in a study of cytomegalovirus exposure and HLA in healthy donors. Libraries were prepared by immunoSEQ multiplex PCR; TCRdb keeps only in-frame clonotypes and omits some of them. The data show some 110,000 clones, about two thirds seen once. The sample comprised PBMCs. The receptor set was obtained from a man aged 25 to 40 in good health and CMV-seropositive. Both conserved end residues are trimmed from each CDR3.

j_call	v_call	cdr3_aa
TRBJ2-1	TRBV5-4	ASSFSGGSYNEQF
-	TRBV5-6	ASSLVSTRYEQY
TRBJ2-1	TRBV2	ASSGSTTYNEQF
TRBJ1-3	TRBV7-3	ASSVGTEGNTIY
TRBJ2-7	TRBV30	ALDRVVSYEQY
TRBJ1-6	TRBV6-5	ASSTGQEASPLH
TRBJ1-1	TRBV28	ASSLRRQGAAEAF
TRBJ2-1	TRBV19	ASSIGLAGLF
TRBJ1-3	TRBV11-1	ASSLHYIGNTIY
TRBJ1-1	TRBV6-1	ASSEGGKNTEAF
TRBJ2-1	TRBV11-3	ASSFRVGYNEQF
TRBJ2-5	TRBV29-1	SVERDTVYQETQY
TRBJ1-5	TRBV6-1	ASSAGGNQPQH
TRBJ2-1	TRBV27	ASNYLPRQGSYNEQF
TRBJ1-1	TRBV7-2	ASSPRQGQGARGTEAF
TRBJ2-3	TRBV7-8	ASSALGGAADTQY
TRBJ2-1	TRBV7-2	ASSLVGTSGGAGEQF
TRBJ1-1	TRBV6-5	ASSQGFTEAF